The 26 T cell receptor beta chains below come from one sample, sequenced in a study of blood T cell repertoires in COVID-19. Repertoires were generated with immunoSEQ multiplex PCR, while TCRdb's copy carries only in-frame clones and drops some. The repertoire has 65,000 to 90,000 clones, around 90% of them found once; the top ten carry 5.5% to 6%. The sample consisted of peripheral blood. Every receptor here comes from a human donor in a cohort sampled during active COVID-19.

This clone appeared once. The CDR3 nucleotides read TGTGCCAGCAGCATCCGACAGGGGGCCTACGAGCAGTACTTC. Its translation is CASSIRQGAYEQYF. This chain connects TRBV11-2 to TRBJ2-7; 9 bases match TRBD1. The germline V gene has CDR1 SGHAT and CDR2 FQNNGV. V gave up 5 bases and J gave up 2 bases; unmatched junction bases: 4. The CDR3 has 14 residues.

This chain joins TRBV7-3 and TRBJ2-1; unclear D gene. Germline V CDR1 and CDR2: SGHTA, FQGTGA. The CDR3 length is 12 residues. V was cut by 0 bases and J by 12 bases, with 9 bases left in between. CDR3 DNA sequence: TGTGCCAGCAGCTTAACTGGGCGTGGGCAGTTCTTC. Translation gives CASSLTGRGQFF.

The gene calls are TRBV7-2 and TRBJ1-2; D remains ambiguous. The CDR3 has 14 residues. Germline V gene sequence: CDR1 SGHTA, CDR2 FQGNSA. V was pared by 0 bases and J by 8 bases, with 13 bases between. Here the CDR3 DNA reads TGTGCCAGCAGCTTAGCGCAGGTTGCGGGCGGCTACACCTTC. Protein: CASSLAQVAGGYTF.

The gene calls are TRBV7-2 and TRBJ2-3; tentative D call: TRBD2 (7 bases). V was cut by 3 bases and J by 6 bases, with 16 bases left in between. This CDR3 has 15 residues. Germline CDR1 reads SGHTA; CDR2 reads FQGNSA. The CDR3 nucleotides are TGTGCCAGCAGCTTTCGAGGGGGGGCGGTGGATACGCAGTATTTT. It is translated as CASSFRGGAVDTQYF.

This chain links TRBV7-9 with TRBJ2-5; 8 nucleotides match TRBD1. V shed 3 bases and J 4 bases; nucleotides not matched to a gene: 4. The germline V gene has CDR1 SEHNR and CDR2 FQNEAQ (reference sequence). CDR3 length equals 14 residues. The CDR3 bases are TGTGCCAGCAGCTTGATGGACAGGGCAGAGACCCAGTACTTC. The encoded protein is CASSLMDRAETQYF.

This clone was seen a few times. The chain carries TRBV6-2 or TRBV6-3 and TRBJ2-6; 10 bases are a match to TRBD1. Per germline, CDR1 MNHEY and CDR2 SVGEGT. The CDR3 has 18 residues. V dropped 6 bases and J dropped 0; count of bases not matched to a gene: 8. CDR3 in amino acids: CASSFRTGGTSGANVLTF. CDR3 nucleotide sequence: TGTGCCAGCAGCTTTCGGACAGGGGGTACCTCTGGGGCCAACGTCCTGACTTTC.

V and J are TRBV18 and TRBJ2-2, with TRBD1 identical over 10 bases. This CDR3 contains 15 residues. Trimming removed 5 bases from V and 5 bases from J; junction bases left unmatched: 5. The V gene's germline CDR1 is KGHSH and CDR2 LQKENI. Written as DNA, the CDR3 is TGTGCCAGCTCATGGGGACAGGGGAGAACCGGGGAGCTGTTTTTT. As protein: CASSWGQGRTGELFF.

This sequence joins TRBV13 and TRBJ2-5; D is uncertain. Trimming shortened V by 0 bases and J by 2 bases, and 10 bases separated the two germline ends. The CDR3 is made up of 15 amino acids. Germline loops: CDR1 PRHDT, CDR2 FYEKMQ (reference sequence). The CDR3: CASSLGQSYQETQYF. CDR3 bases: TGTGCCAGCAGCTTAGGACAGTCCTATCAAGAGACCCAGTACTTC.

J is TRBJ2-3 and V is TRBV3-1 (or the pseudogene TRBV3-2), with 7 positions matching TRBD1. Per the germline V gene, CDR1 is LGHDT and CDR2 is YNNKEL (reference sequence). Losses at the gene ends were 1 base for V and 3 bases for J; bases not matched to a gene: 7. This CDR3 contains 16 residues. CDR3 coding DNA: TGTGCCAGCAGCCAAGTGACAGGGAGTAGAACAGATACGCAGTATTTT. Translated: CASSQVTGSRTDTQYF.

The chain carries TRBV7-9 and TRBJ2-1, with a tentative D call TRBD2 (5 bases). V was cut by 2 bases and J by 5 bases, with 16 bases left in between. CDR1 and CDR2 (germline): SEHNR, FQNEAQ (reference sequence). This CDR3 has 16 amino acids. The CDR3 nucleotides are TGTGCCAGCAGCTTATCCCACGGCCTCGGGGACAATGAGCAGTTCTTC. Translation: CASSLSHGLGDNEQFF.

The chain links TRBV7-8 to TRBJ1-1; a possible D gene is TRBD1 (6 bases). V lost 3 bases and J 8 bases, leaving 16 bases between the germline ends. Germline V gives CDR1 SGHVS, CDR2 FQNEAQ. CDR3 length equals 14 residues. DNA for the CDR3: TGTGCCAGCAGCTTTTCGGACAGTATTAAGGAAGCTTTCTTT. It specifies CASSFSDSIKEAFF.

V and J are TRBV29-1 and TRBJ1-1; 8 bases agree with TRBD1. CDR1 is SQVTM, CDR2 ANQGSEA, per germline. CDR3 size: 14 residues. With 2 bases clipped from V and 1 base from J, the junction kept 3 bases outside the gene matches. In nucleotides, the CDR3 is TGCAGCGTTGAATTAGGACAGGGGAACACTGAAGCTTTCTTT. Its translation: CSVELGQGNTEAFF.

In this sample, this clone turned up once. V is TRBV5-6 and J is TRBJ1-4; no firm D call. The V end lost 1 base, the J end lost 7 bases, and 8 bases lay between the germline ends. The CDR3 contains 13 residues. Germline V gives CDR1 SGHDT, CDR2 YYEEEE. CDR3 protein: CASSLRQAEKLFF. CDR3 coding DNA: TGTGCCAGCAGCTTGAGGCAGGCTGAAAAACTGTTTTTT.

CDR3 in DNA: TGTGCCAGCAGAAGACCAGGACAGGGTACGGAGACTGAAGCTTTCTTT. Residues: CASRRPGQGTETEAFF. The gene calls are TRBV6-6 and TRBJ1-1; TRBD1 matches at 8 bases. This CDR3 contains 16 residues. V lost 6 bases, J lost 5 bases, and 14 bases stayed unmatched. Looked up from germline, CDR1 is MNHNY and CDR2 is SVGAGI (reference sequence).

CDR3 loop: CASSYQGQNTEAFF. The CDR3, as DNA: TGTGCCAGCAGTTATCAGGGCCAGAACACTGAAGCTTTCTTT. This rearrangement joins TRBV6-6 to TRBJ1-1; D may be TRBD1 (5 bases). Germline V gene data show CDR1 as MNHNY and CDR2 as SVGAGI (reference sequence). There are 14 residues in the CDR3. V shed 3 bases and J shed 1 base, with 9 bases lying between them.

This rearrangement joins TRBV11-2 to TRBJ2-5, with 9 positions matching TRBD2. V lost 1 base, J lost 9 bases, and 12 bases stayed unmatched. The germline gives CDR1 SGHAT, CDR2 FQNNGV. CDR3 length equals 16 residues. CDR3 nucleotides: TGTGCCAGCAGCTTAGGTTCCAGCGGGGGGACAAAGTCCCAGTACTTC. Its protein product is CASSLGSSGGTKSQYF.

The chain recombines TRBV9 with TRBJ2-3, with TRBD1 as a possible D gene (5 bases). The CDR3 is 13 amino acids. Germline V gene sequence: CDR1 SGDLS, CDR2 YYNGEE. V lost 1 base, J lost 5 bases, and 8 bases lay in between. Here the CDR3 reads CASSVLGVDTQYF. CDR3 DNA sequence: TGTGCCAGCAGCGTATTAGGGGTAGATACGCAGTATTTT.

The V call is TRBV19, the J call TRBJ1-4; 8 bases map to TRBD1. Germline assignment: CDR1 LNHDA and CDR2 SQIVND (reference sequence). The CDR3 spans 17 residues. Trimming at V came to 5 bases and at J to 0 bases, leaving 8 bases not matched to a gene. The CDR3 coding sequence is TGTGCCAGTAGTCTAAACAGGGGGACGCCAACTAATGAAAAACTGTTTTTT. Its translation: CASSLNRGTPTNEKLFF.

The rearrangement joins TRBV3-1 (or the pseudogene TRBV3-2) to TRBJ2-5; possible D gene TRBD1, 6 bases. Germline CDR1 LGHDT, CDR2 YNNKEL (reference sequence). The germline V and J ends were trimmed by 5 bases and 2 bases, with 15 bases remaining between them. The CDR3 has 15 amino acids. Here the CDR3 DNA reads TGTGCCAGCAGCACGCAGGGGCTTGTTCAAGAGACCCAGTACTTC. Its protein product is CASSTQGLVQETQYF.

The J gene is TRBJ1-1, the V gene TRBV2; 10 positions agree with TRBD1. Germline V gives CDR1 SNHLY, CDR2 FYNNEI. This CDR3 is 14 amino acids long. J was trimmed by 5 bases and V by 4 bases; bases with no gene match: 4. This chain's CDR3 is CASSADRGRTEAFF. The CDR3 DNA follows: TGTGCCAGCAGTGCCGACAGGGGGCGAACTGAAGCTTTCTTT.

The J gene is TRBJ1-1, the V gene TRBV18, with 8 bases matching TRBD1. This CDR3 contains 13 residues. In germline, CDR1 is KGHSH, CDR2 LQKENI. The V segment lost 3 bases and the J segment 3 bases; nucleotides outside the gene matches: 0. CDR3 coding DNA: TGTGCCAGCTCACCGGGACAGGACACTGAAGCTTTCTTT. Translation: CASSPGQDTEAFF.

V gene TRBV2 combines with J gene TRBJ1-2; 9 bases align to TRBD1. From germline, CDR1 is SNHLY and CDR2 FYNNEI. This CDR3 spans 16 amino acids. The trim removed 3 bases at V and 1 base at J, leaving 6 bases unmatched. The CDR3 loop reads CASSDGGTGFNYGYTF. The CDR3 DNA sequence: TGTGCCAGCAGTGACGGGGGGACAGGGTTTAACTATGGCTACACCTTC.

The chain uses TRBV6-5 and TRBJ2-3, with 10 bases fitting TRBD2. This CDR3 is 14 amino acids long. With 5 bases clipped from V and 5 bases from J, the junction kept 4 bases outside the gene matches. CDR1 MNHEY and CDR2 SVGAGI come from the germline V gene. The CDR3 loop is CASSSGGGEDTQYF. In DNA, the CDR3 is TGTGCCAGCAGTAGCGGGGGGGGTGAAGATACGCAGTATTTT.

The chain uses TRBV20-1 and TRBJ1-2, with unresolved D. Germline-derived CDR1 and CDR2 are DFQATT and SNEGSKA (reference sequence). V lost 5 bases and J lost 6, with 4 bases in between. This CDR3 is 9 amino acids long. The CDR3 protein is CSAPDGYTF. CDR3 nucleotide sequence: TGCAGTGCTCCAGATGGCTACACCTTC.

This sequence joins TRBV19 and TRBJ1-2, with 10 bases matching TRBD1. Germline assignment: CDR1 LNHDA and CDR2 SQIVND (reference sequence). The CDR3 is 16 residues long. After removal of 5 bases from V and 1 base from J, the junction contained 7 bases not matched to a gene. The CDR3 protein is CASSSGTGAFNYGYTF. In DNA form, the CDR3 reads TGTGCCAGTAGTTCCGGGACAGGGGCCTTTAACTATGGCTACACCTTC.

This chain links TRBV19 with TRBJ1-4; 7 nucleotides match TRBD1. The CDR3 is made up of 13 amino acids. Germline loops: CDR1 LNHDA, CDR2 SQIVND (reference sequence). V lost 2 bases, J lost 8 bases, and 2 bases stayed unmatched. As DNA, the CDR3 is TGTGCCAGTAGTATACCCAGGGGGGAAAAACTGTTTTTT. Translated: CASSIPRGEKLFF.